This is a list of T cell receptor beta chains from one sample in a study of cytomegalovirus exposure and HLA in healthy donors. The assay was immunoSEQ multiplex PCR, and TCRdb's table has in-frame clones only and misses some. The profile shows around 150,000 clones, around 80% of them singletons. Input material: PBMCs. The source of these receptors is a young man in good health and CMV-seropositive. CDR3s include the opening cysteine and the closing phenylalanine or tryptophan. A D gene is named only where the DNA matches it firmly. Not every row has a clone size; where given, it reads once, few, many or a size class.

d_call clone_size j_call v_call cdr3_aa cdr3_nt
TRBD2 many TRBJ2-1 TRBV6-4 CASSDGLAGNEQFF TGTGCCAGCAGTGACGGTCTAGCGGGCAATGAGCAGTTCTTC
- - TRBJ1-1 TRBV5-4 CASSPLGGANEAFF TGTGCCAGCAGCCCTCTGGGGGGGGCCAATGAAGCTTTCTTT
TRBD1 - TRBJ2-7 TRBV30 CAWSASWTGPYEQYF TGTGCCTGGAGTGCCTCCTGGACAGGGCCTTACGAGCAGTACTTC
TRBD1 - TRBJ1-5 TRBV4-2 CASSQDKGARQPQHF TGTGCCAGCAGCCAAGATAAGGGGGCGAGGCAGCCCCAGCATTTT
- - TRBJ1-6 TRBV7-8 CASSLSGAYNSPLHF TGTGCCAGCAGCTTGTCAGGGGCCTATAATTCACCCCTCCACTTT
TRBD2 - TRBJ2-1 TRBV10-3 CAISAGSGGLSSYNEQFF TGTGCCATCAGTGCTGGTAGCGGGGGGTTGAGCTCCTACAATGAGCAGTTCTTC
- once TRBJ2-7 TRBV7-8 CASSLGQDPYEQYF TGTGCCAGCAGCTTAGGACAGGACCCGTACGAGCAGTACTTC
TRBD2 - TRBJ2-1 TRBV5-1 CASSLSSGSGNEQFF TGCGCCAGCAGCTTGTCTAGCGGGAGTGGGAATGAGCAGTTCTTC
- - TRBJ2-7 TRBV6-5 CASTAPGQPYEQYF TGTGCCAGCACCGCCCCCGGACAGCCCTACGAGCAGTACTTC
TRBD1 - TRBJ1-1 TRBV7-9 CASSFTRGMNTEAFF TGTGCCAGCAGCTTTACCAGGGGGATGAACACTGAAGCTTTCTTT
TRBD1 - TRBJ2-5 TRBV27 CASSSPRTGSRETQYF TGTGCCAGCAGTTCCCCCAGGACAGGCAGCCGAGAGACCCAGTACTTC
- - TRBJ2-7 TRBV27 CASSLSGLPSSYEQYF TGTGCCAGCAGTTTATCGGGCCTCCCGAGCTCCTACGAGCAGTACTTC
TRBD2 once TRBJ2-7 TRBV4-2 CASSREGNSYEQYF TGTGCCAGCAGCCGGGAGGGGAATTCCTACGAGCAGTACTTC
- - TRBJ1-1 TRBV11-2 CASSLGVGENTEAFF TGTGCCAGCAGCTTAGGAGTAGGGGAGAACACTGAAGCTTTCTTT
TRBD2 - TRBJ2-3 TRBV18 CASSPRPGGRTDTQYF TGTGCCAGCTCACCCAGGCCGGGAGGGCGCACAGATACGCAGTATTTT
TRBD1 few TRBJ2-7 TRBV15 CATARGQDSYEQYF TGTGCCACCGCGAGGGGACAGGACTCCTACGAGCAGTACTTC
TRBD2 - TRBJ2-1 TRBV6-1 CASSWTSGRDNEQFF TGTGCCAGCAGTTGGACTAGCGGGAGGGATAATGAGCAGTTCTTC
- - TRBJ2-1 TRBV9 CASSVQGLSYNEQFF TGTGCCAGCAGCGTACAGGGGCTTTCCTACAATGAGCAGTTCTTC
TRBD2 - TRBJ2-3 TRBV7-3 CASSLFPSGARDTQYF TGTGCCAGCAGCTTATTCCCTAGCGGGGCACGAGATACGCAGTATTTT
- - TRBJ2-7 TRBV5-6 CASSPVTASYEQYF TGTGCCAGCAGCCCCGTGACTGCCTCCTACGAGCAGTACTTC
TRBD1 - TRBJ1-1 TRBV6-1 CASRVTGTAEAFF TGTGCCAGCAGAGTTACAGGGACAGCTGAAGCTTTCTTT
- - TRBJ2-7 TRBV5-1 CASKVSQGSSEQYF TGCGCCAGCAAGGTCTCCCAGGGGAGTAGCGAGCAGTACTTC
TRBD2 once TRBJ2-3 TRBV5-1 CASSFGGTSTDTQYF TGCGCCAGCAGCTTCGGGGGGACTAGCACAGATACGCAGTATTTT
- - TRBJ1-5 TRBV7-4 CATGGQYRNQPQHF TGTGCCACGGGGGGGCAGTACAGGAATCAGCCCCAGCATTTT
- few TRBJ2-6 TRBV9 CASSLAGKKGVLTF TGTGCCAGCAGCCTAGCAGGGAAAAAGGGCGTCCTGACTTTC
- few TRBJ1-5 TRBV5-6 CASSLEGGGNQPQHF TGTGCCAGCAGCTTGGAAGGGGGTGGCAATCAGCCCCAGCATTTT
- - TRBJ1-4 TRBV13 CASSLRGFSGSTNEKLFF TGTGCCAGCAGCCTACGAGGTTTTTCGGGATCAACTAATGAAAAACTGTTTTTT
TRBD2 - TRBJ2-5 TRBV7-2 CASSSRGGKETQYF TGTGCCAGCAGCTCCCGCGGGGGGAAAGAGACCCAGTACTTC
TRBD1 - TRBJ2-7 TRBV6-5 CASTGDSYEQYF TGTGCCAGCACCGGGGACAGCTACGAGCAGTACTTC
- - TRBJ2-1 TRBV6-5 CASSYSYVKDYEQFF TGTGCCAGCAGTTACTCGTACGTAAAGGACTATGAGCAGTTCTTC
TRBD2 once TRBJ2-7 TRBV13 CASSGGSGSEQYF TGTGCCAGCAGCGGCGGGAGTGGTTCCGAGCAGTACTTC
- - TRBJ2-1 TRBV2 CASSVWGDEQFF TGTGCCAGCAGTGTTTGGGGCGATGAGCAGTTCTTC
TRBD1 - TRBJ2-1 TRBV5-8 CASSSGTAPSSYNEQFF TGTGCCAGCAGCTCCGGGACAGCTCCGAGCTCCTACAATGAGCAGTTCTTC